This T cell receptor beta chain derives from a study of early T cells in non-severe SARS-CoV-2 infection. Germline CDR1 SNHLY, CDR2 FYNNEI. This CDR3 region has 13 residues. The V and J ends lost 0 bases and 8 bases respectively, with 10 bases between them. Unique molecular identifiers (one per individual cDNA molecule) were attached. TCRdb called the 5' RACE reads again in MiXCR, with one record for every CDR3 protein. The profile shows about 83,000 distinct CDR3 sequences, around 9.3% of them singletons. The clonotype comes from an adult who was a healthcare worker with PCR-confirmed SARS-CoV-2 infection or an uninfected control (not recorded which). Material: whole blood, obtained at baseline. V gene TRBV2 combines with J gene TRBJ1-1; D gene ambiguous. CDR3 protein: CASSEARAGEAFF. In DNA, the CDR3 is TGTGCCAGCAGTGAAGCGCGGGCAGGAGAAGCTTTCTTT.